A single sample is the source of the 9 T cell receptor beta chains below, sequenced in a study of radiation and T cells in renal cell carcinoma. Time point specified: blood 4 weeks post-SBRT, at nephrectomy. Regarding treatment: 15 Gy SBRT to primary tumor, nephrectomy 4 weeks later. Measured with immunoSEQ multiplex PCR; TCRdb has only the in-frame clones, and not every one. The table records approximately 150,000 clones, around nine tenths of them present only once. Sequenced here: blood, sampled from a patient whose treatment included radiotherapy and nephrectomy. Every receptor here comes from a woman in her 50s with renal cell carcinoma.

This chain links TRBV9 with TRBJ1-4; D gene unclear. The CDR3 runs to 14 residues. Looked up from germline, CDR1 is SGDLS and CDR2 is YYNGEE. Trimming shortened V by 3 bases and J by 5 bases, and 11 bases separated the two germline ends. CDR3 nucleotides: TGTGCCAGCAGCGAAACTGCAGAGAATGAAAAACTGTTTTTT. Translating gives CASSETAENEKLFF.

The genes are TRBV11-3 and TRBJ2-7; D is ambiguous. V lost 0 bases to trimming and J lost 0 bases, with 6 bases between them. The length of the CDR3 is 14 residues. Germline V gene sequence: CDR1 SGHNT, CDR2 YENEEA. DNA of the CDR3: TGTGCCAGCAGCTTAGATCCTTTCTCCTACGAGCAGTACTTC. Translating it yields CASSLDPFSYEQYF.

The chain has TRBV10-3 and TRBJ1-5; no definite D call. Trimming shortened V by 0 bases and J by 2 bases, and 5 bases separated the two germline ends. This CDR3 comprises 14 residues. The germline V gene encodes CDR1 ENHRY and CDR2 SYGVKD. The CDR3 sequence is CAISESVGNQPQHF. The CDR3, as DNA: TGTGCCATCAGTGAGTCGGTGGGCAATCAGCCCCAGCATTTT.

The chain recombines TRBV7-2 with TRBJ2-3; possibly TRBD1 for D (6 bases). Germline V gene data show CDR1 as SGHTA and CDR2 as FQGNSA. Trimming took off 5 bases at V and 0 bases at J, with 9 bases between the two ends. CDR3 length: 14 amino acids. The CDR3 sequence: CASSPGQSTDTQYF. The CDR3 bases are TGTGCCAGCAGCCCAGGACAGAGCACAGATACGCAGTATTTT.

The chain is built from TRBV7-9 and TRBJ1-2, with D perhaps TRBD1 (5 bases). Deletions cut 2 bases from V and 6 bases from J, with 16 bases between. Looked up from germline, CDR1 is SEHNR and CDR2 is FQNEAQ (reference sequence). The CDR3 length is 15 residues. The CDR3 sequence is CASSLPNPGKDGYTF. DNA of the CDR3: TGTGCCAGCAGCTTACCCAACCCAGGGAAAGATGGCTACACCTTC.

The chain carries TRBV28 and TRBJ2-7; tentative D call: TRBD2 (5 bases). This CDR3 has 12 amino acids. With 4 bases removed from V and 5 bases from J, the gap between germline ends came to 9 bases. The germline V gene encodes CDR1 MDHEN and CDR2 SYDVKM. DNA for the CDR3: TGTGCCAGCAGTTCTAGCATCCACGAGCAGTACTTC. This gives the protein CASSSSIHEQYF.

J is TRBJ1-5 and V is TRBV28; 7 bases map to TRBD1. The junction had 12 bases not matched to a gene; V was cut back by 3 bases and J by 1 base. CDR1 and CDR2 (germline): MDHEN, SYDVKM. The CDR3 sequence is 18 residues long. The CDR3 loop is CASSFPGPDRVSNQPQHF. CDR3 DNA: TGTGCCAGCAGTTTCCCCGGACCAGACAGGGTAAGCAATCAGCCCCAGCATTTT.

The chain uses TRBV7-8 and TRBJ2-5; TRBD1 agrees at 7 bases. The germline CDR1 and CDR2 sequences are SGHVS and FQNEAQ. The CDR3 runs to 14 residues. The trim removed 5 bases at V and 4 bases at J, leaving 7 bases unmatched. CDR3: CASSTKSGGETQYF. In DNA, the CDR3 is TGTGCCAGCAGCACTAAATCAGGGGGAGAGACCCAGTACTTC.

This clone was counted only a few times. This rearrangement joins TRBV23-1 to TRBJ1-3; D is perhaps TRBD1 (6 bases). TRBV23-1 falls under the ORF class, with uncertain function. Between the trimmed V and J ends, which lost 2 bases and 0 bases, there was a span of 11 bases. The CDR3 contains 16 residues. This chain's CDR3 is CASSQRQDGSGNTIYF. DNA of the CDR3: TGCGCCAGCAGTCAACGACAGGACGGCTCTGGAAACACCATATATTTT.